The clone carrying this T cell receptor (beta chain) was seen at least ten times. Its specificity is unknown. The data belong to a study of T cells in Graves' hyperthyroidism and ophthalmopathy. For the study at large: At the time of initial diagnosis and before any treatment, peripheral blood was collected.

Notes on the study in general: Ophthalmopathy was model-predicted a median around 6.7 months pre-onset.

CDR3 length equals 14 residues. The trim removed 8 bases at V and 5 bases at J, leaving 6 bases unmatched. Germline values: CDR1 MRHNA, CDR2 SNTAGT. Researchers took RNA transcripts and amplified the TCR beta CDR3 regions from them. Researchers ran a first-round RT-PCR on the TCR CDR3 using the HTBI primer set. TCRdb itself ran the multiplex PCR reads through MiXCR, one entry per CDR3 protein. Of roughly 840,000 distinct CDR3 sequences in the sample, 38% were seen once. PBMCs came from over 8.5 ml fresh peripheral blood. Sequencing input: blood. The clonotype comes from a man between 18 and 35 years old with Graves' hyperthyroidism. The chain combines TRBV6-4 with TRBJ1-6; 7 bases are a match to TRBD1. The DNA for the CDR3 is TGTGCCAGCTCCGAAGGGACAGATAATTCACCCCTCCACTTT. As protein: CASSEGTDNSPLHF.